The 25 T cell receptor beta chains below come from one sample, sequenced in a study of cytomegalovirus exposure and HLA in healthy donors. Primers for the PCR totalled 60 Vbeta and 13 Jbeta. The data were produced by immunoSEQ multiplex PCR, yet TCRdb's version contains in-frame clones alone and is incomplete. The sample lists under 250,000 clones; under 85% were seen once. The sequenced material came from PBMCs. Receptor source: a man aged 50 to 60 in good health and CMV-seronegative.

This sequence joins TRBV5-1 and TRBJ2-1, with TRBD2 identical over 8 bases. The germline CDR1 and CDR2 sequences are SGHRS and YFSETQ. This CDR3 has 17 amino acids. With 4 bases clipped from V and 2 bases from J, the junction kept 11 bases outside the gene matches. The chain's CDR3 is CASSLRTGGGAYNEQFF. CDR3 bases: TGCGCCAGCAGCCTACGGACGGGAGGGGGTGCCTACAATGAGCAGTTCTTC.

The chain carries TRBV27 and TRBJ1-5, with D tentatively TRBD1 (5 bases). Looked up from germline, CDR1 is MNHEY and CDR2 is SMNVEV (reference sequence). The CDR3 is 14 amino acids. Between the trimmed V and J ends, which lost 7 bases and 1 base, there was a span of 11 bases. CDR3 residues: CASNPGGSNQPQHF. The CDR3 DNA reads as TGTGCCAGCAATCCCGGGGGAAGCAATCAGCCCCAGCATTTT.

The J gene is TRBJ2-7, the V gene TRBV2; D gene uncertain. Trimming removed 11 bases from V and 2 bases from J, with 22 bases in between. This CDR3 has 15 amino acids. CDR1 is SNHLY and CDR2 is FYNNEI in the germline V gene. CDR3 amino acids: CAGVDWVTVTYEQYF. The CDR3 DNA follows: TGTGCCGGAGTCGACTGGGTGACCGTAACCTACGAGCAGTACTTC.

This chain uses TRBV27 with TRBJ1-5; 10 bases agree with TRBD1. Germline-derived CDR1 and CDR2 are MNHEY and SMNVEV (reference sequence). The V and J ends lost 5 bases and 0 bases, in that order; junction bases with no gene match: 7. This CDR3 has 17 residues. This chain's CDR3 is CASSPGQGGHSNQPQHF. CDR3 coding DNA: TGTGCCAGCAGTCCTGGACAGGGGGGACATAGCAATCAGCCCCAGCATTTT.

With regard to this clone: The same CDR3 can be traced to other DNA sequences in this sample. This sequence joins TRBV5-1 and TRBJ2-5; 10 bases line up with TRBD2. This CDR3 comprises 15 residues. Germline-derived CDR1 and CDR2 are SGHRS and YFSETQ. With 0 bases clipped from V and 5 bases from J, the junction kept 4 bases outside the gene matches. The CDR3 DNA reads as TGCGCCAGCAGCTTGGTGGTAGCGGGAGGCGAGACCCAGTACTTC. Translating gives CASSLVVAGGETQYF.

In this sample, this clone turned up a few times. Other DNA sequences in this specimen translate into the identical CDR3. V usage is TRBV19 and J usage is TRBJ2-7; 7 bases align to TRBD1. Germline V gives CDR1 LNHDA, CDR2 SQIVND (reference sequence). The CDR3 totals 13 residues. J gave up 3 bases and V 1 base, and 0 bases lay outside the gene matches. Written as DNA, the CDR3 is TGTGCCAGTAGTATAGGGACAGGCTACGAGCAGTACTTC. Amino acids: CASSIGTGYEQYF.

A remark on this clone: As the CDR3 is not closed by the conserved phenylalanine or tryptophan, this likely results from a read error. The chain has TRBV4-1 and TRBJ2-7; 10 bases match TRBD2. The germline gives CDR1 MGHRA, CDR2 YSYEKL. Trimming cost V 1 base and J 2 bases; bases outside gene matches: 5. The CDR3 totals 16 residues. The CDR3 sequence is CASSQGLAGVTYEQYL. The CDR3 DNA reads TGCGCCAGCAGCCAAGGGCTAGCGGGAGTTACCTACGAGCAGTACCTC.

Only a few counts were recorded for this clone. V gene TRBV7-8 combines with J gene TRBJ1-4; 11 bases agree with TRBD1. CDR3 length equals 15 residues. Trimming cost V 0 bases and J 8 bases; bases outside gene matches: 2. Germline CDR1 and CDR2: SGHVS and FQNEAQ. CDR3 coding DNA: TGTGCCAGCAGCTTAGCCGGGACAGGGGGAGAAAAACTGTTTTTT. Residues: CASSLAGTGGEKLFF. Based on the CDR3 plus reference TRBV7-8 and TRBJ1-4, the full variable domain is GAGVSQSPRYKVAKRGQDVALRCDPISGHVSLFWYQQALGQGPEFLTYFQNEAQLDKSGLPSDRFFAERPEGSVSTLKIQRTQQEDSAVYLCASSLAGTGGEKLFFGSGTQLSVL.

This clone was seen only a few times. V and J are TRBV6-1 and TRBJ2-6, with a tentative D call TRBD1 (6 bases). V was pared by 3 bases and J by 1 base, with 13 bases between. This CDR3 is 17 amino acids long. Germline CDR1 reads MNHNS; CDR2 reads SASEGT. The CDR3 loop reads CASSDQGLVSGANVLTF. CDR3 sequence (DNA): TGTGCCAGCAGTGATCAGGGGCTGGTATCTGGGGCCAACGTCCTGACTTTC.

The chain employs TRBV6-5 and TRBJ2-1; 13 bases fit TRBD2. This CDR3 is 16 amino acids long. The germline V gene has CDR1 MNHEY and CDR2 SVGAGI. Unmatched junction bases numbered 3, after V lost 0 bases and J lost 7 bases. As DNA, the CDR3 is TGTGCCAGCAGTTACTCGAGGACTAGCGGGAGAAATGAGCAGTTCTTC. The encoded protein is CASSYSRTSGRNEQFF.

The chain employs TRBV28 and TRBJ2-7, with D possibly matching TRBD2 (6 bases). Trimming took 6 bases from V and 6 from J, leaving 15 bases between them. The germline V gene encodes CDR1 MDHEN and CDR2 SYDVKM. The CDR3 covers 13 residues. The CDR3 DNA sequence: TGTGCCAGCAGACAACCCGCGGGGCGCGAGCAGTACTTC. Its translation: CASRQPAGREQYF.

CDR3 coding DNA: TGCGCCAGCAGCTTGGACACTACAAGGAATGAGCAGTTCTTC. Translating it yields CASSLDTTRNEQFF. The J gene is TRBJ2-1, the V gene TRBV5-1; D is unresolved. Germline V gives CDR1 SGHRS, CDR2 YFSETQ. The CDR3 is 14 amino acids. V dropped 0 bases and J dropped 7 bases, with 11 bases sitting between them.

The CDR3 loop reads CASSWRLAAYNEQFF. The CDR3 region has the DNA TGTGCCAGCAGTTGGAGGCTAGCGGCTTACAATGAGCAGTTCTTC. The chain is built from TRBV28 and TRBJ2-1; 7 bases map to TRBD2. This CDR3 contains 15 residues. Trimming cost V 4 bases and J 4 bases; bases outside gene matches: 7. CDR1 and CDR2 from the germline V gene are MDHEN and SYDVKM.

The J gene is TRBJ2-7, the V gene TRBV11-2; 7 bases align to TRBD1. The ends lost 4 bases at V and 0 bases at J; junction bases unmatched: 9. Germline V gives CDR1 SGHAT, CDR2 FQNNGV. The CDR3 contains 16 residues. CDR3 in amino acids: CASSSNDRAYSYEQYF. CDR3 sequence (DNA): TGTGCCAGCAGCTCAAATGACAGGGCTTACTCCTACGAGCAGTACTTC.

This clone was seen just once. The chain joins TRBV27 to TRBJ1-5; 7 nucleotides line up with TRBD1. The CDR3 is 16 amino acids. Losses at the gene ends were 5 bases for V and 2 bases for J; bases not matched to a gene: 9. Per the germline V gene, CDR1 is MNHEY and CDR2 is SMNVEV (reference sequence). The CDR3 region is CASSGATGLGNQPQHF. CDR3 nucleotide sequence: TGTGCCAGCAGTGGGGCGACAGGGTTGGGCAATCAGCCCCAGCATTTT.

This chain connects TRBV5-1 to TRBJ2-1, with a weak D call TRBD2 (7 bases). Trimming took 2 bases from V and 2 from J, leaving 11 bases between them. The germline V gene encodes CDR1 SGHRS and CDR2 YFSETQ. The CDR3 sequence is 15 residues long. The chain's CDR3 is CASSLGEGAYNEQFF. CDR3 DNA sequence: TGCGCCAGCAGCTTAGGGGAGGGGGCCTACAATGAGCAGTTCTTC.

The J gene is TRBJ1-2, the V gene TRBV18; weak D call: TRBD1 (5 bases). Germline V gives CDR1 KGHSH, CDR2 LQKENI. This CDR3 is built from 18 residues. V shed 2 bases and J shed 0 bases, with 19 bases lying between them. CDR3 DNA: TGTGCCAGCTCACCATCCGGGACTCTCATGAAAGCTAACTATGGCTACACCTTC. Encoded protein: CASSPSGTLMKANYGYTF.

The chain couples TRBV19 to TRBJ2-4; 8 positions match TRBD1. Germline CDR1 reads LNHDA; CDR2 reads SQIVND (reference sequence). V lost 8 bases and J lost 6; bases outside the gene matches: 6. There are 13 residues in the CDR3. CDR3: CASRGQGRNIQYF. The CDR3, as DNA: TGTGCCAGTCGAGGACAGGGTAGAAACATTCAGTACTTC.

V and J are TRBV5-4 and TRBJ2-3, with a weak D call TRBD1 (5 bases). V lost 4 bases and J 6 bases, leaving 12 bases between the germline ends. CDR1 and CDR2 (germline): SGHNT, YYREEE (reference sequence). There are 13 residues in the CDR3. The CDR3 region has the DNA TGTGCCAGCAGCACAGGACCGGAGGATACGCAGTATTTT. It is translated as CASSTGPEDTQYF. The whole variable domain, filled in from reference TRBV5-4 and TRBJ2-3, reads ETGVTQSPTHLIKTRGQQVTLRCSSQSGHNTVSWYQQALGQGPQFIFQYYREEENGRGNFPPRFSGLQFPNYSSELNVNALELDDSALYLCASSTGPEDTQYFGPGTRLTVL.

This rearrangement joins TRBV12-5 to TRBJ2-7; D may be TRBD1 (5 bases). Germline CDR1 reads LGHNT; CDR2 reads FRNRAP. The CDR3 spans 12 residues. Trimming shortened V by 1 base and J by 11 bases, and 12 bases separated the two germline ends. CDR3 sequence (DNA): TGTGCTAGTGGTTTGGAGGCAGGGTTGAAGTACTTC. It yields the protein CASGLEAGLKYF.

The chain carries TRBV6-1 and TRBJ1-1, with D possibly matching TRBD1 (6 bases). The CDR3 totals 13 residues. Trimming pared 1 base from V and 8 bases from J, leaving 11 bases between. Germline-derived CDR1 and CDR2 are MNHNS and SASEGT. The CDR3 reads CASSEGGQGEAFF. The CDR3 DNA follows: TGTGCCAGCAGTGAAGGGGGTCAGGGGGAAGCTTTCTTT.

The genes are TRBV5-6 and TRBJ1-2; 9 nucleotides agree with TRBD1. V shed 4 bases, J shed 2 bases, and the junction held 6 bases outside the gene matches. CDR1 SGHDT and CDR2 YYEEEE come from the germline V gene. The CDR3 has 15 residues. The CDR3 nucleotides are TGTGCCAGCAGCATGCTCGGGACAGGGAACTATGGCTACACCTTC. The encoded protein is CASSMLGTGNYGYTF.

The J gene is TRBJ1-1, the V gene TRBV29-1; 8 nucleotides agree with TRBD1. CDR1 is SQVTM, CDR2 ANQGSEA, per germline. After removal of 4 bases from V and 1 base from J, the junction contained 2 bases not matched to a gene. This CDR3 has 13 residues. The CDR3 DNA sequence: TGCAGCGTTGGTGACAGGGGGAACACTGAAGCTTTCTTT. This translates into CSVGDRGNTEAFF.

This sequence joins TRBV9 and TRBJ2-3; TRBD2 matches 9 bases. Germline CDR1 and CDR2: SGDLS and YYNGEE. The ends lost 4 bases at V and 0 bases at J; junction bases unmatched: 9. The CDR3 runs 17 residues. The DNA for the CDR3 is TGTGCCAGCAGCAAAGGTAGCGGGGGTGGAAGCACAGATACGCAGTATTTT. Its translation is CASSKGSGGGSTDTQYF.

As to this clone: Other DNA sequences in the sample encode the same CDR3. The CDR3 DNA reads TGTGCCAGCAGCTTCTTGAGTGGGGCCAACGTCCTGACTTTC. Protein: CASSFLSGANVLTF. The rearrangement links TRBV27 to TRBJ2-6; D gene unclear. The germline V gene has CDR1 MNHEY and CDR2 SMNVEV (reference sequence). The V gene lost 6 bases and the J gene lost 3 bases, with 9 bases spanning the gap. CDR3 length: 14 amino acids.